This record looks at one T cell receptor beta chain sequence and its context. The antigen remains undetermined. This sample is drawn from a study of T-cell reconstitution after alpha-beta-depleted transplantation in children. General study results and limits: Expanded graft clones, several hundred of them, were reportedly the source of alpha-beta T cells about two months after transplant. Day-60 TCRbeta diversity that was high in some patients was derived from surviving recipient T cells and thymic progenitors. Newly made T cells mostly supplied T-cell counts and diversity one year after transplant.

Trimming removed 4 bases at V and 5 bases at J, with 10 bases between. CDR3 length: 13 residues. TCRbeta library preparation incorporated unique molecular identifiers. TCRdb re-called the PCR reads through MiXCR, storing one row per CDR3 protein. The sample includes approximately 800,000 distinct CDR3 sequences, around 17% of them seen just once. The chain combines TRBV12-3 or TRBV12-4 with TRBJ2-3; no reliable D call. This TCR was recovered from a male patient younger than 18 who had a stem cell transplant for acute lymphoblastic leukemia, so the T cells may come from the graft donor. The sample was PBMCs, mostly from graft donor cells, taken 360 days after TCRalphabeta/CD19-depleted stem cell transplant. DNA for the CDR3: TGTGCCAGCAGTTCCCGGGTGGGAGATACGCAGTATTTT. Protein sequence: CASSSRVGDTQYF.